This passage covers 10 T cell receptor beta chains from one sample sequenced in a study of shared clonotypes between healthy human individuals. Sequencing was performed with immunoSEQ multiplex PCR; in TCRdb, only in-frame clones are kept and a portion is missing. The data show around 2,000,000 clones, just under 95% seen once. Naive CD8 cells, CD45RO-negative and positively selected for CCR7, excluded terminally differentiated effector memory CD45RA+ cells. Sample: naive CD8+ T cells sorted from blood. These receptors came from a man aged 18-30 years in good health.

There are a few counts of this clone. This chain uses TRBV7-2 with TRBJ2-7; either TRBD1 or TRBD2 may supply D (5 bases each). Trimming shortened V by 4 bases and J by 6 bases, and 16 bases separated the two germline ends. The CDR3 spans 14 residues. Germline V lookup: CDR1 SGHTA, CDR2 FQGNSA. The CDR3 loop is CASSSTRDLAEQYF. CDR3 nucleotide sequence: TGTGCCAGCAGCTCGACCCGGGACCTCGCCGAGCAGTACTTC.

In its sample, this clone was seen a few times. The CDR3 nucleotides are TGTGCCAGCAGTGTGGCCGGGGCCGGCACAGATACGCAGTATTTT. It translates to CASSVAGAGTDTQYF. The V and J genes are TRBV2 and TRBJ2-3; D could derive from TRBD1 or TRBD2 (5 bases each). This CDR3 is built from 15 residues. V was trimmed by 4 bases and J by 1 base, leaving 12 bases between them. Germline V CDR1 and CDR2: SNHLY, FYNNEI.

This clone occurred once. The chain is built from TRBV30 and TRBJ2-3; 8 positions agree with TRBD2. Germline CDR1 reads GTSNPN; CDR2 reads SVGIG (reference sequence). V shed 7 bases, J shed 5 bases, and the junction held 8 bases outside the gene matches. The CDR3 covers 13 residues. As DNA, the CDR3 is TGTGCCTCAGAGCGGGAGTCGGGAGATACGCAGTATTTT. It yields the protein CASERESGDTQYF.

The count of this clone is one. J is TRBJ1-6 and V is TRBV5-1, with D hard to call. The CDR3 loop spans 19 amino acids. V lost 0 bases and J 0 bases, leaving 16 bases between the germline ends. Germline V gives CDR1 SGHRS, CDR2 YFSETQ. The CDR3 spells CASSLEGFRSRSYNSPLHF. CDR3 sequence (DNA): TGCGCCAGCAGCTTGGAGGGCTTCAGGAGCCGCTCCTATAATTCACCCCTCCACTTT.

V is TRBV13 and J is TRBJ1-5; maybe TRBD1 (6 bases). Trimming removed 3 bases from V and 1 base from J, with 7 bases in between. The V gene's germline CDR1 is PRHDT and CDR2 FYEKMQ (reference sequence). There are 14 residues in the CDR3. This CDR3 is CASSFGGSNQPQHF. The DNA of the CDR3 is TGTGCCAGCAGCTTTGGGGGCAGCAATCAGCCCCAGCATTTT. The whole variable domain, remainder taken from reference TRBV13 and TRBJ1-5, is AAGVIQSPRHLIKEKRETATLKCYPIPRHDTVYWYQQGPGQDPQFLISFYEKMQSDKGSIPDRFSAQQFSDYHSELNMSSLELGDSALYFCASSFGGSNQPQHFGDGTRLSIL.

This clone was picked up one time. Other DNA sequences in the same sample also yield this CDR3. CDR3 sequence: CASSWDGNQPQHF. The CDR3 nucleotides are TGTGCCAGCAGCTGGGACGGAAATCAGCCCCAGCATTTT. The V and J genes are TRBV6-5 and TRBJ1-5, with D possibly TRBD1 on 5 matching bases. Per germline, CDR1 MNHEY and CDR2 SVGAGI. Deletions cut 6 bases from V and 4 bases from J, with 10 bases between. The CDR3 covers 13 residues.

The chain joins TRBV19 to TRBJ1-1; the D is unclear. Germline V gene data show CDR1 as LNHDA and CDR2 as SQIVND (reference sequence). The CDR3 runs 13 residues. The V end lost 1 base, the J end lost 6 bases, and 9 bases lay between the germline ends. The CDR3 DNA follows: TGTGCCAGTAGTATAGGTTGGGAGGCTGAAGCTTTCTTT. This sequence encodes CASSIGWEAEAFF.

This chain joins TRBV7-9 and TRBJ2-6; no clear D gene. V lost 1 base, J lost 2 bases, and 9 bases lay in between. CDR1 SEHNR and CDR2 FQNEAQ come from the germline V gene (reference sequence). The CDR3 covers 16 residues. In DNA form, the CDR3 reads TGTGCCAGCAGCTTAGTTTCTGGGACTGGGGCCAACGTCCTGACTTTC. Residues: CASSLVSGTGANVLTF.

The chain employs TRBV7-8 and TRBJ2-7; no clear D. Trimming stripped 5 bases from V and 3 bases from J, with 17 bases between. From germline, CDR1 is SGHVS and CDR2 FQNEAQ. This CDR3 region has 15 residues. Written as DNA, the CDR3 is TGTGCCAGCAGCCGCAGATTACCGTCTCTCTACGAGCAGTACTTC. Protein product: CASSRRLPSLYEQYF.

The gene calls are TRBV30 and TRBJ1-2, with D perhaps TRBD1 (6 bases). Trimming stripped 4 bases from V and 6 bases from J, with 15 bases between. This CDR3 comprises 13 residues. Germline CDR1 is GTSNPN and CDR2 is SVGIG (reference sequence). DNA for the CDR3: TGTGCCTGGACCGGACAGTCTAGGAATGGCTACACCTTC. It specifies CAWTGQSRNGYTF.